Listed below are T cell receptor beta chains from one sample, sequenced in a study of blood T cell repertoires in COVID-19. The protocol was immunoSEQ multiplex PCR, while the TCRdb copy is restricted to in-frame clones and leaves out a portion. The sample has roughly 150,000 clones; about 80% are singletons. The sample was peripheral blood. The receptors originated from a man aged 60 to 69 with acute or convalescent COVID-19. CDR3s include the opening cysteine and the closing phenylalanine or tryptophan. Some rows mark clone size as missing; the rest say once, few, many or name a class of expanded clone.

size	V	J	CDR3
many	TRBV4-1	TRBJ2-5	CASSQESSGYQGTQYF
once	TRBV5-5	TRBJ2-7	CASSSGQGVVYEQYF
.	TRBV4-3	TRBJ1-1	CASSQAKTGEAFF
once	TRBV7-9	TRBJ2-3	CASSPGLAAPGGTQYF
.	TRBV5-1	TRBJ2-1	CASSPTGGTYNEQFF
.	TRBV27	TRBJ2-7	CASSYTGTASYEQYF
.	TRBV3-1/TRBV3-2	TRBJ1-6	CASRLGTQDSPLHF
.	TRBV28	TRBJ2-7	CAIGNGGASSYEQYF
.	TRBV9	TRBJ2-5	CASSPGGAQETQYF
.	TRBV24-1	TRBJ2-1	CATSVADRGGYNEQFF
.	TRBV28	TRBJ2-5	CASRPRDRGRETQYF
.	TRBV7-6	TRBJ2-3	CASSRLAGQTDTQYF
.	TRBV9	TRBJ2-3	CASSGGTSGTDTQYF
.	TRBV7-9	TRBJ2-1	CASSPKQAAPPQFF
few	TRBV7-3	TRBJ2-1	CASSLGQPYNEQFF
.	TRBV29-1	TRBJ2-1	CSVAETGLREQFF
.	TRBV7-6	TRBJ2-1	CASSPIQTSGGLYNEQFF
once	TRBV27	TRBJ2-2	CASSRTGELFF
once	TRBV5-4	TRBJ1-6	CASSSGTGRTYNSPLHF
few	TRBV2	TRBJ1-6	CASRRGHVDSPLHF
once	TRBV7-9	TRBJ1-2	CASSLALTGDRGYTF
.	TRBV6-5	TRBJ1-1	CASRSTGNTEAFF
once	TRBV27	TRBJ1-5	CASSSPGEPQHF
.	TRBV7-2	TRBJ2-1	CASSFSSGGDYNEQFF
.	TRBV4-1	TRBJ2-4	CASSPSYRDGAKNIQYF
.	TRBV9	TRBJ1-6	CASSVENSYNSPLHF
once	TRBV6-6	TRBJ1-5	CASSYGRDNQPQHF